The following is a T cell receptor beta chain sequence with its context. As yet, its antigen is unknown. This record belongs to a study of CD8 T cells in ankylosing spondylitis. Overall study results and limits: Researchers reportedly found disease-linked clones significantly enriched in matched ankylosing spondylitis synovial fluid. Earlier literature documents some of the motif variants in reactive arthritis synovial fluid and blood.

By quantitative 5'-RACE with molecular barcodes, the TCR beta libraries were made. In TCRdb, the 5' RACE reads were re-called with MiXCR into one record per CDR3 protein. The profile shows about 360,000 distinct CDR3 sequences, 20% to 25% of them singletons. The sequence was obtained from a male donor with ankylosing spondylitis or in good health (not recorded which). The sample was blood, either unsorted or a sorted T cell fraction (not recorded which).

For the CDR3, the DNA is TGTGCCAGCAGTAAAAATAGCGGGGATCTTCAAGAGACCCAGTACTTC. Encoded protein: CASSKNSGDLQETQYF. This chain uses TRBV6-1 with TRBJ2-5, with 8 bases aligning to TRBD2. The CDR3 is 16 amino acids. J gave up 2 bases and V 5 bases, and 10 bases lay outside the gene matches. Germline CDR1 MNHNS, CDR2 SASEGT.